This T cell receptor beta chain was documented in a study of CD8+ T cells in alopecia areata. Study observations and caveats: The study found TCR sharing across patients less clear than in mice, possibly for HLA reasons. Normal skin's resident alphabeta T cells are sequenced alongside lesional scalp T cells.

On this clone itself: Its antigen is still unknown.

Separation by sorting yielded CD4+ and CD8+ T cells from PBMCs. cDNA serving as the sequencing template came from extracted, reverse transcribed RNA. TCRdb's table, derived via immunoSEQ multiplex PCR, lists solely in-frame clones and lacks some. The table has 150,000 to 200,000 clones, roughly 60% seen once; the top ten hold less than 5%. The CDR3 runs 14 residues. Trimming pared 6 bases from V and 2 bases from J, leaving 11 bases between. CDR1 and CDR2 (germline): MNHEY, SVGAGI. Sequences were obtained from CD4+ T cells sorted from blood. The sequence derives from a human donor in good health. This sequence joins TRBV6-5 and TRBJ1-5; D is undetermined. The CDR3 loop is CASSPFRGNQPQHF. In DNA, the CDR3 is TGTGCCAGCAGCCCATTCCGGGGCAATCAGCCCCAGCATTTT.